This T cell receptor beta chain originates from a study of T cells in Graves' hyperthyroidism and ophthalmopathy. Study results and caveats: Stable hyperthyroidism and ophthalmopathy were separated using 13 V-J signatures.

CDR1 SGDLS and CDR2 YYNGEE come from the germline V gene. This CDR3 has 17 amino acids. Losses at the gene ends were 2 bases for V and 9 bases for J; bases not matched to a gene: 9. Comments on this clonotype: Its target is not known.

Using RNA transcripts as the source, TCR beta CDR3 regions were amplified. An initial round of RT-PCR targeting the TCR CDR3 relied on the HTBI primer set. MiXCR, run by TCRdb on the multiplex PCR reads, gives a single entry per CDR3 protein. The profile shows about 710,000 distinct CDR3 sequences, roughly 17% of them singletons. Hyperthyroidism of Graves' type that showed no ophthalmopathy progression within 18 months was stable. The study enrolled patients aged 18 to 65 with newly diagnosed hyperthyroidism of under 2 months' duration. In making diagnoses, clinical symptoms, serum thyroxine and TRAb, thyroid ultrasound and orbital computed tomography were all used.

The TCR sequence derives from a man aged 18 to 35 with Graves' hyperthyroidism. The chain recombines TRBV9 with TRBJ2-1, with TRBD2 matching 15 bases. The sequencing sample was made of blood. CDR3 protein: CASSVGLAGGSSSEQFF. Written as DNA, the CDR3 is TGTGCCAGCAGCGTGGGACTAGCGGGAGGTTCGTCAAGTGAGCAGTTCTTC.